The TCR beta chain under discussion was sequenced for a study of T cell responses to AZD1222 COVID-19 vaccine. Per germline, CDR1 MNHEY and CDR2 SMNVEV (reference sequence). V lost 6 bases and J lost 1, with 10 bases in between. The CDR3 is 14 residues long. Generated by immunoSEQ multiplex PCR, the TCRdb table keeps only in-frame clones and is missing some. This table holds about 140,000 clones, approximately 90% found once. Turning to this clone: Its cognate antigen is unknown.

Study-wide results and caveats: The donors showed a predominance of white British ancestry and of females, with possible underestimation of clonal diversity.

This receptor was identified in an adult who received the AZD1222 COVID-19 vaccine. The sample consisted of peripheral blood, taken 28 days after the second AZD1222 dose. The V and J genes are TRBV27 and TRBJ1-5; D is possibly TRBD1 (6 bases). The CDR3 reads CASRGQGSNQPQHF. CDR3 bases: TGTGCCAGCAGGGGTCAGGGGAGCAATCAGCCCCAGCATTTT.